This TCR beta chain was sequenced for a study of blood T cell repertoires in COVID-19. About the study: From T cells, B-cell-depleted T cells, or PBMCs came the material, which was cDNA or gDNA.

The germline gives CDR1 MNHEY, CDR2 SVGAGI. CDR3 length: 13 residues. J lost 9 bases, V lost 2 bases, and 3 bases had no gene match. Adults between roughly 18 and 100 years of age took part from fewer than 30 US areas. Which cohort a participant joined came from the clinical history participants gave. Original handling: Counts of nucleated cells, estimated from reference gene primer amplification, were obtained. Sequencing used immunoSEQ multiplex PCR; TCRdb keeps in-frame clones, though not all of them. V and J calls and clone size are given by that table; D and trimming were obtained from the DNA. The sample includes under 250,000 clones, more than 80% of them seen just once.

The source is a woman under 30 in a cohort exposed to, infected with or recovered from COVID-19 (not recorded which). This chain connects TRBV6-5 to TRBJ1-2; TRBD1 matches 10 bases. Sample: PBMCs or T cells enriched from blood (not recorded which). In DNA, the CDR3 is TGTGCCAGCAGTTACGGGACAGGGGTCCGCTACACCTTC. Protein sequence: CASSYGTGVRYTF.